This T cell receptor (beta chain) emerged from a study of blood T cell repertoires in COVID-19. The CDR3 consists of 14 residues. V lost 0 bases, J lost 2 bases, and 8 bases lay in between. CDR1 and CDR2 (germline): SGHRS, YFSETQ. Original processing notes: Amplification of reference gene primers provided the estimated nucleated cell counts. Generated by immunoSEQ multiplex PCR, the TCRdb table keeps only in-frame clones and is missing some. Clone size and the V and J calls come from that table; the DNA yielded D and trimming. This table has more than 200,000 clones, around 81% appearing once. Across about two dozen US areas, participants ranged in age from about 18 to 100 years. Participant reports of clinical history set cohort assignment.

Sequences were obtained from PBMCs or T cells enriched from blood (not recorded which). The TCR comes from a woman between 40 and 50 years old with acute COVID-19. The chain employs TRBV5-1 and TRBJ1-1; weak D call: TRBD1 (6 bases). This CDR3 is CASSLDGGNTEAFF. CDR3 nucleotide sequence: TGCGCCAGCAGCTTGGATGGGGGCAACACTGAAGCTTTCTTT.